These T cell receptor beta chains were read from a single sample in a study of OX40 agonist ivuxolimab in advanced cancers. The assay was immunoSEQ multiplex PCR, and TCRdb's table has in-frame clones only and misses some. The data hold about 67,000 clones, with roughly 87% observed a single time. Sequenced material: CD4+ or CD8+ T cells sorted from blood, taken in a trial of the OX40 agonist ivuxolimab. These receptors all come from an adult with an advanced solid tumor such as melanoma, head and neck, liver or kidney cancer. Each CDR3 is given with its conserved first and last residue. Fields, in order: clone size, V gene, D gene, J gene, CDR3 protein, CDR3 DNA. A D gene is named only where the DNA matches it firmly. Not all rows give a size; the values are once, few, many and, for expanded clones, a class.

NA	TRBV4-1	TRBD1	TRBJ2-6	CASSHGQVFAGANVLTF	TGCGCCAGCAGCCACGGACAGGTTTTCGCTGGGGCCAACGTCCTGACTTTC
NA	TRBV2	NA	TRBJ2-1	CASSSEEGEFF	TGTGCCAGCAGTTCGGAGGAGGGGGAGTTCTTC
once	TRBV28	TRBD1	TRBJ1-2	CASSLYSLLGQGSGYTF	TGTGCCAGCAGCCTTTACAGCCTCCTCGGACAGGGCAGCGGCTACACCTTC
NA	TRBV28	TRBD2	TRBJ2-3	CATRRLAGEERRNTQYF	TGTGCCACCAGACGACTAGCGGGAGAAGAGAGGCGGAATACGCAGTATTTT
NA	TRBV18	NA	TRBJ2-5	CASSPRTQGDQETQYF	TGTGCCAGCTCACCTAGGACACAGGGTGACCAAGAGACCCAGTACTTC
few	TRBV18	TRBD1	TRBJ1-2	CASSPETGTAYGYTF	TGTGCCAGCTCACCAGAAACCGGGACAGCTTATGGCTACACCTTC
NA	TRBV7-9	NA	TRBJ1-1	CASSLAAWEATLNTEAFF	TGTGCCAGCAGCTTAGCCGCATGGGAGGCCACGCTGAACACTGAAGCTTTCTTT
NA	TRBV6-5	NA	TRBJ1-2	CASRTGTAGYTF	TGTGCCAGCAGGACCGGTACCGCCGGCTACACCTTC
NA	TRBV5-6	TRBD1	TRBJ2-7	CASSLGDRVHEQYF	TGTGCCAGCAGCTTGGGGGACAGGGTCCACGAGCAGTACTTC
NA	TRBV27	NA	TRBJ1-2	CASSSSGRFYGYTF	TGTGCCAGCAGTTCCTCCGGACGGTTCTATGGCTACACCTTC
NA	TRBV23-1	NA	TRBJ1-1	CASTIQVQAFF	TGCGCCAGCACTATACAGGTCCAAGCTTTCTTT
NA	TRBV28	NA	TRBJ1-1	CASSFSQGLNTEAFF	TGTGCCAGCAGTTTCAGTCAGGGGTTGAACACTGAAGCTTTCTTT
NA	TRBV2	TRBD1	TRBJ1-5	CASSSGGTGGQPQHF	TGTGCCAGCAGCTCCGGGGGGACAGGGGGCCAGCCCCAGCATTTT
NA	TRBV29-1	NA	TRBJ1-2	CSVDANYGYTF	TGCAGCGTTGACGCGAACTATGGCTACACCTTC
NA	TRBV10-1	NA	TRBJ2-3	CASSSQGTGADTQYF	TGCGCCAGCAGTTCCCAGGGAACTGGGGCAGATACGCAGTATTTT
NA	TRBV7-2	TRBD2	TRBJ2-2	CASSFLRGGQAGELFF	TGTGCCAGCAGCTTTCTTCGGGGGGGCCAGGCCGGGGAGCTGTTTTTT